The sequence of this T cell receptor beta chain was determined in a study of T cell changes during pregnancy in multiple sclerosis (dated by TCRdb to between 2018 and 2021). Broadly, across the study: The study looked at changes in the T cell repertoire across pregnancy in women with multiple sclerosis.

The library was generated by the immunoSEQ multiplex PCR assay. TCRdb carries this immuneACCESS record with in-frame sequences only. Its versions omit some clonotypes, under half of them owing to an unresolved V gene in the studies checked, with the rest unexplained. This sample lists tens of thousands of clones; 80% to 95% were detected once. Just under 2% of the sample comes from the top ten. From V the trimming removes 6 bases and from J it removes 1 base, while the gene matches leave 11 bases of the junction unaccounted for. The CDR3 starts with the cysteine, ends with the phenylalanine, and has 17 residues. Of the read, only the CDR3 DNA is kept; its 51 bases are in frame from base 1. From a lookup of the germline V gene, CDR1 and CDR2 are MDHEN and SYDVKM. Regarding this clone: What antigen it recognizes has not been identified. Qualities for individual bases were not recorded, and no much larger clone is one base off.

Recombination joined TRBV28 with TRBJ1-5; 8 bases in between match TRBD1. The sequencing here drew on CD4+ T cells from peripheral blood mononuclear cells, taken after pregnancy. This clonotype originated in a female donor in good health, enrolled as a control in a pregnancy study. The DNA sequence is TGTGCCAGCAGCCCGTCGACAGGGGCTGGAAGCAATCAGCCCCAGCATTTT. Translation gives CASSPSTGAGSNQPQHF.